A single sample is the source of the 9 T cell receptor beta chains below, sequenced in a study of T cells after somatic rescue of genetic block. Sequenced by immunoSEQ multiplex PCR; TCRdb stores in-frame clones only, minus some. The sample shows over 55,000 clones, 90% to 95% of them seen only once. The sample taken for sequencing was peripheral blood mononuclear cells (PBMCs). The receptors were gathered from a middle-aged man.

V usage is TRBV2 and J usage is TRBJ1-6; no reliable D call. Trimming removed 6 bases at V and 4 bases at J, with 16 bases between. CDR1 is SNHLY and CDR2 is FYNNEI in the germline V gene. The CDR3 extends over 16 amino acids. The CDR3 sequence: CASRETGADYNSPLHF. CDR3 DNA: TGTGCCAGCAGGGAAACGGGAGCCGATTATAATTCACCCCTCCACTTT.

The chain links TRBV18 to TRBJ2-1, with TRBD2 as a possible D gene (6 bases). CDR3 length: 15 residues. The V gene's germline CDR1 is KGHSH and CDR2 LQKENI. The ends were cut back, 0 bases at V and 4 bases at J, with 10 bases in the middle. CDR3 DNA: TGTGCCAGCTCACCACCAGGGACTCGATACAATGAGCAGTTCTTC. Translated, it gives CASSPPGTRYNEQFF.

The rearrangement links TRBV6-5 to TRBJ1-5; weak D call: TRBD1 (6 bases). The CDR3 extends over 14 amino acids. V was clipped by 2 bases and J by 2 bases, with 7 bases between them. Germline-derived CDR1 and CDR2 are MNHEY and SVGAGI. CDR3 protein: CASSYGGRNQPQHF. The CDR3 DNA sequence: TGTGCCAGCAGTTACGGGGGGCGCAATCAGCCCCAGCATTTT.

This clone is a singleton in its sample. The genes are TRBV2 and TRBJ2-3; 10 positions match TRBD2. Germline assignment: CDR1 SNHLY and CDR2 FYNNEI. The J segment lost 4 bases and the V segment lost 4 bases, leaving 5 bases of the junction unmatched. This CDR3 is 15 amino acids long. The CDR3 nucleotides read TGTGCCAGCAGTGTTTATAGCGGGAGGTCAGATACGCAGTATTTT. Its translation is CASSVYSGRSDTQYF.

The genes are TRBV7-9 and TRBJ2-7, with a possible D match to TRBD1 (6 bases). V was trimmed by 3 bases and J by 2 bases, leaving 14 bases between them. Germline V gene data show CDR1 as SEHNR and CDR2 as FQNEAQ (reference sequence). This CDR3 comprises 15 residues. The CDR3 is CASSFFPGHPYEQYF. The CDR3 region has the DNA TGTGCCAGCAGCTTCTTTCCGGGACATCCCTACGAGCAGTACTTC.

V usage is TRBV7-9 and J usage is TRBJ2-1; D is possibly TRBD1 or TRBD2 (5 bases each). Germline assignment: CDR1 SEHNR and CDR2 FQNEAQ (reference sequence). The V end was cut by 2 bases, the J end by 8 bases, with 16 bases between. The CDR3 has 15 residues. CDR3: CASSLSGTVSDEQFF. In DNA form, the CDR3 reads TGTGCCAGCAGCTTATCCGGGACGGTATCCGATGAGCAGTTCTTC.

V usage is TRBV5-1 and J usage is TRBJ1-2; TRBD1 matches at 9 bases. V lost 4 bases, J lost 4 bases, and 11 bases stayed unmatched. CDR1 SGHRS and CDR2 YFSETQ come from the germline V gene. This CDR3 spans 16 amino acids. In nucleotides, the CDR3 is TGCGCCAGCAGCGCCGGACAGGGGACTCCCGTCTATGGCTACACCTTC. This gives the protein CASSAGQGTPVYGYTF.

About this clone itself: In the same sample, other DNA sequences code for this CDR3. This chain's CDR3 is CASSSRTGSYEQYF. CDR3 DNA: TGTGCCAGCAGCAGCCGTACAGGGAGCTACGAGCAGTACTTC. The chain is built from TRBV7-6 and TRBJ2-7; a possible D gene is TRBD1 (6 bases). Germline V CDR1 and CDR2: SGHVS, FNYEAQ. The length of the CDR3 is 14 residues. The V end lost 5 bases, the J end lost 3 bases, and 14 bases lay between the germline ends.

The CDR3 bases are TGTGCCTGGAGTGTCAGCGGAGCTCCCGATACGCAGTATTTT. The encoded protein is CAWSVSGAPDTQYF. The chain uses TRBV30 and TRBJ2-3; D perhaps matches TRBD2 (5 bases). Per the germline V gene, CDR1 is GTSNPN and CDR2 is SVGIG (reference sequence). There are 14 residues in the CDR3. V was pared by 0 bases and J by 6 bases, with 13 bases between.